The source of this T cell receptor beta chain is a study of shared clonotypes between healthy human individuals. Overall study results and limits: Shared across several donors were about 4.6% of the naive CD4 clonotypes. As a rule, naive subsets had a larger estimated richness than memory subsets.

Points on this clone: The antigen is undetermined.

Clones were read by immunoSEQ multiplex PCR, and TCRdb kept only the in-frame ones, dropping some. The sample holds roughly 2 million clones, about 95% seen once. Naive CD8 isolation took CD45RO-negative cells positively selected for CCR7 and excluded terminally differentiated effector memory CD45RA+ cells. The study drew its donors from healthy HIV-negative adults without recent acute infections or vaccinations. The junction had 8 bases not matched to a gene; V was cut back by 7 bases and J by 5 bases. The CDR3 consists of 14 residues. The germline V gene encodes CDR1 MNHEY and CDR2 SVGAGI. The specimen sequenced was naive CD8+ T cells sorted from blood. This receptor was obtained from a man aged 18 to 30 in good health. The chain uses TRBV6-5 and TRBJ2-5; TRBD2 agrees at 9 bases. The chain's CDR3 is CASTHSGSLETQYF. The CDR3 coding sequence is TGTGCCAGCACCCATAGCGGGAGTCTCGAGACCCAGTACTTC.